This TCR beta chain was found in a study of blood T cell repertoires in COVID-19. Background on the study: PBMCs, B-cell-depleted T cells, or T cells were the source of the cDNA or gDNA that made up the material.

The V gene's germline CDR1 is SGHNT and CDR2 YYREEE (reference sequence). Between the trimmed V and J ends, which lost 2 bases and 8 bases, there was a span of 22 bases. CDR3 size: 16 residues. Authors' methods: The assay estimated nucleated cells by amplifying reference gene primers. Method: immunoSEQ multiplex PCR; TCRdb's copy keeps in-frame clones and lacks some. D and trimming come from the DNA, and the V and J calls and clone size come from that table. The sample includes approximately 75,000 clones, approximately 74% of them seen just once. The sample was peripheral blood. The V and J genes are TRBV5-4 and TRBJ1-2, with D possibly being TRBD1 (5 bases). The TCR originated in a human donor with acute or convalescent COVID-19. The donor label of this sample is uncertain. CDR3 protein: CASSFPSPGGTLGYTF. Here the CDR3 DNA reads TGTGCCAGCAGCTTCCCCTCGCCCGGGGGGACCTTGGGCTACACCTTC.